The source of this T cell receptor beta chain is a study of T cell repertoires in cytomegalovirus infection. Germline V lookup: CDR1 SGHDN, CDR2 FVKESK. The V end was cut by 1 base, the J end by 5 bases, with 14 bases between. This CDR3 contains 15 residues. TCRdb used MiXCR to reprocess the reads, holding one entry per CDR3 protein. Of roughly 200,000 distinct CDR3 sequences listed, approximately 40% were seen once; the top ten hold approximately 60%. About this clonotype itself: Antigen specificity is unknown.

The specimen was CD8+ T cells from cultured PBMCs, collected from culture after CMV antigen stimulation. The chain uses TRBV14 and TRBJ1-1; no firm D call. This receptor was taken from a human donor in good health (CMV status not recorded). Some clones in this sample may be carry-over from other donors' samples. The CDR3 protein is CASSQVSGLMTEAFF. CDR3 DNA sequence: TGTGCCAGCAGCCAAGTTTCAGGTCTGATGACTGAAGCTTTCTTT.